This TCR beta chain was captured by sequencing in a study of monozygotic twins with cystic fibrosis. Study-level background: Roughly 2.8 micrograms of fragmented DNA underwent about 14 PCR cycles for library preparation.

In the case of this clone: Its antigen remains unidentified.

Study outcomes and limitations: Monozygotic CF twins shared more identical nucleotide clonotypes than unrelated patients. The repertoire was suggested to be naive-dominated, clonality median 0.0095. V usage most resembled the co-twin in 13 of 16 pairs.

The protocol was immunoSEQ multiplex PCR, while the TCRdb copy is restricted to in-frame clones and leaves out a portion. The table has about 9,500 clones, about 98% seen once; the top ten hold about 0.22%. The V segment lost 4 bases and the J segment 2 bases; nucleotides outside the gene matches: 5. This CDR3 has 16 residues. CDR1 is SGHVS, CDR2 FNYEAQ, per germline. The sequenced material came from blood. The chain has TRBV7-6 and TRBJ2-7; 13 positions match TRBD2. The receptor's source is a girl between 2 and 10 years old with cystic fibrosis. The CDR3 bases are TGTGCCAGCAGCTCCCTACTAGCGGGAGGGCCCTACGAGCAGTACTTC. This gives the protein CASSSLLAGGPYEQYF.